This T cell receptor (beta chain) was recorded in a study of cytomegalovirus exposure and HLA in healthy donors. Across the study: Unique TCRs numbering approximately 81 million, obtained from HLA-typed donors, made up an early data release.

PCR employed 60 Vbeta and 13 Jbeta primers. Profiled with immunoSEQ multiplex PCR; TCRdb holds only in-frame clones, not every one. The sample has 100,000 to 150,000 clones, 15% to 17% seen once. Germline V gives CDR1 SGHDT, CDR2 YYEEEE. V was clipped by 4 bases and J by 4 bases; unmatched bases: 2. The CDR3 length is 13 residues. The J gene is TRBJ1-5, the V gene TRBV5-6; 7 bases align to TRBD1. Source material: PBMCs. The sequence came from a woman younger than 30 in good health and CMV-seronegative. CDR3 bases: TGTGCCAGCAGCCCGGGACAGAATCAGCCCCAGCATTTT. This gives the protein CASSPGQNQPQHF. The whole variable domain, remainder taken from reference TRBV5-6 and TRBJ1-5, is DAGVTQSPTHLIKTRGQQVTLRCSPKSGHDTVSWYQQALGQGPQFIFQYYEEEERQRGNFPDRFSGHQFPNYSSELNVNALLLGDSALYLCASSPGQNQPQHFGDGTRLSIL.